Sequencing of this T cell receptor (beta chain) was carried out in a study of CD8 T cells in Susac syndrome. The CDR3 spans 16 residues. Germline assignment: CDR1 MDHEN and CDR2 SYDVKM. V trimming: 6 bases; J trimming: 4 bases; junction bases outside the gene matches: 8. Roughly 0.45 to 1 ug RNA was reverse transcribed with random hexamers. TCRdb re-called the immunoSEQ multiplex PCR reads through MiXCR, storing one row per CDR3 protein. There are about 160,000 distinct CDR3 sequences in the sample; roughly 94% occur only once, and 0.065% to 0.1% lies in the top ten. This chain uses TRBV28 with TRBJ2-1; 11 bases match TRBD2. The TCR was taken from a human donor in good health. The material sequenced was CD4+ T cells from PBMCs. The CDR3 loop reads CASSWPGLAEYNEQFF. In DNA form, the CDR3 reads TGTGCCAGCAGCTGGCCGGGACTAGCGGAGTACAATGAGCAGTTCTTC. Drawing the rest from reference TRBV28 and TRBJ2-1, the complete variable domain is DVKVTQSSRYLVKRTGEKVFLECVQDMDHENMFWYRQDPGLGLRLIYFSYDVKMKEKGDIPEGYSVSREKKERFSLILESASTNQTSMYLCASSWPGLAEYNEQFFGPGTRLTVL.